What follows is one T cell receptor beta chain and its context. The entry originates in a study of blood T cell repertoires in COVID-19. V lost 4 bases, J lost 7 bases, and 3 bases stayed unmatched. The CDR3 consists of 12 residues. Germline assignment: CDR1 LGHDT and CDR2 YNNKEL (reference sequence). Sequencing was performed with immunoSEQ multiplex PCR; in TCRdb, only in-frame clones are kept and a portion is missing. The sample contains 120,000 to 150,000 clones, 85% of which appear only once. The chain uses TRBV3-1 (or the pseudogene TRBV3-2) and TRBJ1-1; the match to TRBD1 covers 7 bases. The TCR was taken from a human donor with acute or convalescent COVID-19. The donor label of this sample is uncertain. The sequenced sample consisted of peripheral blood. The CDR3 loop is CASSPGQLEAFF. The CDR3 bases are TGTGCCAGCAGCCCGGGACAGCTTGAAGCTTTCTTT.